This T cell receptor beta chain emerged from a study of tumor and adjacent non-tumor tissue in lung cancer. The CDR3 covers 16 residues. Germline CDR1 is SGHAT and CDR2 is FQNNGV. TCRbeta libraries were built with three rounds of nested PCR, modified from ARM-PCR. TCRdb passed the multiplex PCR reads through MiXCR, listing each CDR3 protein once. The sample holds about 80,000 distinct CDR3 sequences, roughly 80% seen once. To note about this clonotype: The CDR3 does not close with the conserved phenylalanine or tryptophan, likely indicating a read error.

This sample's RNA came from whole unsorted tissue. The sample consisted of lung tumor tissue. The clonotype comes from a woman aged 45-65 years with non-small cell lung cancer. The chain is built from TRBV11-2 and TRBJ2-1, with 11 bases lining up with TRBD2. CDR3 bases: TGTGTCAGCAACCGGATGATACTAGCGGGGGACAATGAGCAGTTCCTC. The encoded protein is CVSNRMILAGDNEQFL.